Each of the 22 T cell receptor beta chains below was sequenced from the same sample in a study of control samples from healthy donors and cancer patients. Clones were read by immunoSEQ multiplex PCR, and TCRdb kept only the in-frame ones, dropping some. The sample has some 200,000 clones; roughly 94% are singletons. Sequencing was carried out using blood. The receptors stem from a man aged 45-65 years in good health.

Here the CDR3 reads CASSLVGLAGGLETQYF. DNA for the CDR3: TGTGCCAGCAGCTTAGTAGGGCTAGCGGGGGGGCTGGAGACCCAGTACTTC. The rearrangement links TRBV7-6 to TRBJ2-5, with TRBD2 matching over 12 bases. The CDR3 runs to 17 residues. V gave up 1 base and J gave up 5 bases; unmatched junction bases: 8. The germline V gene encodes CDR1 SGHVS and CDR2 FNYEAQ.

The chain carries TRBV7-9 and TRBJ2-1, with D unclear. Germline V gene lookup returns CDR1 SEHNR and CDR2 FQNEAQ (reference sequence). V was clipped by 8 bases and J by 0 bases, with 11 bases between them. The CDR3 runs 14 residues. The CDR3 DNA sequence: TGTGCCAGCCCCGCTAGGATCTCCTACAATGAGCAGTTCTTC. The encoded protein is CASPARISYNEQFF.

The rearrangement uses TRBV6-5 and TRBJ2-5; the D is unclear. Per germline, CDR1 MNHEY and CDR2 SVGAGI. The V end was cut by 5 bases, the J end by 5 bases, with 12 bases between. The CDR3 consists of 13 residues. The CDR3 nucleotides are TGTGCCAGCAGTCCCCAGGTCCGTGAGACCCAGTACTTC. Residues: CASSPQVRETQYF.

The J gene is TRBJ1-3, the V gene TRBV28; the D is unclear. CDR1 is MDHEN, CDR2 SYDVKM, per germline. The V gene lost 10 bases and the J gene lost 1 base, with 8 bases spanning the gap. There are 12 residues in the CDR3. CDR3 sequence (DNA): TGTGCCATCTCTACTTCTGGAAACACCATATATTTT. It translates to CAISTSGNTIYF.

The J gene is TRBJ1-1, the V gene TRBV13; a possible D gene is TRBD1 (6 bases). CDR1 is PRHDT, CDR2 FYEKMQ, per germline (reference sequence). V was pared by 5 bases and J by 3 bases, with 13 bases between. CDR3 length: 14 residues. CDR3 protein: CASSEPGGHTEAFF. The CDR3 DNA follows: TGTGCCAGCAGCGAGCCGGGGGGCCACACTGAAGCTTTCTTT.

This clone was seen only once. The rearrangement uses TRBV2 and TRBJ1-4; 8 nucleotides align to TRBD1. The CDR3 length is 13 residues. The junction had 9 bases not matched to a gene; V was cut back by 6 bases and J by 12 bases. The germline V gene encodes CDR1 SNHLY and CDR2 FYNNEI. CDR3 region: CASSGQGTLELFF. CDR3 coding DNA: TGTGCCAGCAGCGGACAGGGCACCCTTGAACTGTTTTTT.

J is TRBJ2-2 and V is TRBV19; D unclear. Germline loops: CDR1 LNHDA, CDR2 SQIVND (reference sequence). The V end lost 4 bases, the J end lost 0 bases, and 9 bases lay between the germline ends. This CDR3 contains 15 residues. The CDR3 DNA sequence: TGTGCCAGTAGTAGTTCGGGCGCGAACACCGGGGAGCTGTTTTTT. Its translation: CASSSSGANTGELFF. The entire variable domain, with the rest obtained from reference TRBV19 and TRBJ2-2, is as follows: DGGITQSPKYLFRKEGQNVTLSCEQNLNHDAMYWYRQDPGQGLRLIYYSQIVNDFQKGDIAEGYSVSREKKESFPLTVTSAQKNPTAFYLCASSSSGANTGELFFGEGSRLTVL.

This clone was counted once. The V and J genes are TRBV7-9 and TRBJ2-7; D not certain. The length of the CDR3 is 12 residues. CDR1 and CDR2 (germline): SEHNR, FQNEAQ (reference sequence). V lost 5 bases to trimming and J lost 3 bases, with 8 bases between them. The CDR3 loop is CASSPADYEQYF. CDR3 bases: TGTGCCAGCAGCCCGGCAGACTACGAGCAGTACTTC.

The V call is TRBV18, the J call TRBJ2-7; no definite D call. The CDR3 loop spans 13 amino acids. Germline V gene lookup returns CDR1 KGHSH and CDR2 LQKENI. Trimming removed 8 bases from V and 5 bases from J, with 16 bases in between. CDR3 sequence (DNA): TGTGCCAGCCACGGGCACTGGCAGAACGAGCAGTACTTC. Its protein is CASHGHWQNEQYF.

The chain uses TRBV4-2 and TRBJ1-2, with 11 bases that match TRBD1. V was clipped by 3 bases and J by 7 bases; unmatched bases: 7. From germline, CDR1 is LGHNA and CDR2 YNFKEQ. This CDR3 is built from 15 residues. This CDR3 is CASSQRIGQGAGYTF. CDR3 nucleotide sequence: TGTGCCAGCAGCCAGCGAATTGGACAGGGGGCTGGCTACACCTTC.

The chain has TRBV4-3 and TRBJ1-4, with 9 bases that match TRBD1. The CDR3 totals 15 residues. The germline CDR1 and CDR2 sequences are LGHNA and YSLEER. V trimming: 4 bases; J trimming: 5 bases; junction bases outside the gene matches: 5. This chain's CDR3 is CASSPPGQGNEKLFF. DNA for the CDR3: TGCGCCAGCAGCCCCCCGGGACAGGGAAATGAAAAACTGTTTTTT.

The rearrangement joins TRBV28 to TRBJ1-5, with D perhaps matching TRBD1 (5 bases). The germline V gene encodes CDR1 MDHEN and CDR2 SYDVKM. There are 15 residues in the CDR3. Trimming left V 3 bases short and J 4 bases short, with 13 bases between. In DNA, the CDR3 is TGTGCCAGCAGTTTGCCAGGGATAGGTAATCAGCCCCAGCATTTT. Translated, it gives CASSLPGIGNQPQHF. Based on the CDR3 plus reference TRBV28 and TRBJ1-5, the full variable domain is DVKVTQSSRYLVKRTGEKVFLECVQDMDHENMFWYRQDPGLGLRLIYFSYDVKMKEKGDIPEGYSVSREKKERFSLILESASTNQTSMYLCASSLPGIGNQPQHFGDGTRLSIL.

In the case of this clone: Within the sample, other DNA sequences also encode this same CDR3. V and J are TRBV28 and TRBJ1-1; D gene uncertain. V lost 6 bases to trimming and J lost 1 base, with 12 bases between them. In germline, CDR1 is MDHEN, CDR2 SYDVKM. This CDR3 has 14 residues. The CDR3 sequence is CASSPPTGNTEAFF. The CDR3 nucleotides read TGTGCCAGCAGCCCCCCCACGGGGAACACTGAAGCTTTCTTT.

The chain carries TRBV3-1 (or the pseudogene TRBV3-2) and TRBJ2-3, with D unresolved. Germline V lookup: CDR1 LGHDT, CDR2 YNNKEL (reference sequence). The CDR3 runs 13 residues. The ends were cut back, 5 bases at V and 1 base at J, with 7 bases in the middle. The CDR3 loop is CASSSRGTDTQYF. In DNA, the CDR3 is TGTGCCAGCAGCTCTAGAGGCACAGATACGCAGTATTTT.

The rearrangement joins TRBV19 to TRBJ2-1; a weak D match, TRBD2 (5 bases). Trimming shortened V by 5 bases and J by 10 bases, and 15 bases separated the two germline ends. CDR1 is LNHDA and CDR2 is SQIVND in the germline V gene (reference sequence). The CDR3 covers 13 residues. The CDR3 spells CASSLRDTQEQFF. DNA of the CDR3: TGTGCCAGTAGTCTTCGGGATACTCAGGAGCAGTTCTTC.

This clone has a single count. The chain joins TRBV10-3 to TRBJ1-3, with 8 bases that match TRBD1. There are 15 residues in the CDR3. With V trimmed by 3 bases and J by 5 bases, 6 bases remained unmatched. The germline V gene has CDR1 ENHRY and CDR2 SYGVKD. The DNA for the CDR3 is TGTGCCATCAGTGAAGGGGCAGGGGGCCGAAACACCATATATTTT. Protein product: CAISEGAGGRNTIYF.

In its sample, this clone was seen a few times. J is TRBJ1-4 and V is TRBV28, with no clear D. This CDR3 contains 13 residues. V was shortened by 5 bases and J by 2 bases, with 6 bases between the two germline ends. From germline, CDR1 is MDHEN and CDR2 SYDVKM. In nucleotides, the CDR3 is TGTGCCAGCAGTCCCCAGACTAATGAAAAACTGTTTTTT. This codes for CASSPQTNEKLFF.

The chain combines TRBV9 with TRBJ2-6; D uncertain. Germline assignment: CDR1 SGDLS and CDR2 YYNGEE. The CDR3 totals 14 residues. V was trimmed by 1 base and J by 2 bases, leaving 4 bases between them. CDR3 bases: TGTGCCAGCAGCGTAAGCCCTGGGGCCAACGTCCTGACTTTC. Translation gives CASSVSPGANVLTF.

This rearrangement joins TRBV2 to TRBJ1-2, with TRBD1 identical over 10 bases. Germline V lookup: CDR1 SNHLY, CDR2 FYNNEI. This CDR3 region has 14 residues. J lost 4 bases, V lost 6 bases, and 5 bases had no gene match. This CDR3 reads CASSDRGLPYGYTF. In DNA form, the CDR3 reads TGTGCCAGCAGCGACAGGGGGCTTCCCTATGGCTACACCTTC.

The rearrangement uses TRBV3-1 (or the pseudogene TRBV3-2) and TRBJ1-1; TRBD1 is a possible D gene (6 bases). Germline CDR1 LGHDT, CDR2 YNNKEL (reference sequence). V was clipped by 3 bases and J by 5 bases, with 19 bases between them. The length of the CDR3 is 16 residues. The CDR3 is CASSHGYRVQGTEAFF. The CDR3 DNA reads as TGTGCCAGCAGCCATGGTTACAGGGTTCAGGGAACTGAAGCTTTCTTT.

The chain links TRBV3-1 (or the pseudogene TRBV3-2) to TRBJ1-4; 9 nucleotides agree with TRBD1. Trimming cost V 4 bases and J 5 bases; bases outside gene matches: 5. The CDR3 length is 15 residues. The germline gives CDR1 LGHDT, CDR2 YNNKEL (reference sequence). The CDR3 coding sequence is TGTGCCAGCAGCCCTAATGGACAGGGGAATGAAAAACTGTTTTTT. As protein: CASSPNGQGNEKLFF.

The chain is built from TRBV7-9 and TRBJ1-1; 7 bases are a match to TRBD1. Germline V gene data show CDR1 as SEHNR and CDR2 as FQNEAQ (reference sequence). The junction had 5 bases not matched to a gene; V was cut back by 3 bases and J by 7 bases. The CDR3 runs 13 residues. DNA for the CDR3: TGTGCCAGCAGCTTTAGGCAGGGGGGTGAAGCTTTCTTT. Amino acid sequence: CASSFRQGGEAFF.